The present TCR beta chain was sequenced within a study of cytomegalovirus exposure and HLA in healthy donors. V was trimmed by 6 bases and J by 1 base, leaving 14 bases between them. Per germline, CDR1 MNHEY and CDR2 SVGAGI. This CDR3 has 15 amino acids. Both 60 Vbeta primers and 13 Jbeta primers went into the PCR. Sequenced by immunoSEQ multiplex PCR; TCRdb stores in-frame clones only, minus some. The profile shows roughly 150,000 clones, about 80% of them singletons. Specimen: PBMCs. This TCR came from a man in his late teens or twenties in good health and CMV-seropositive. The chain links TRBV6-5 to TRBJ2-3; tentatively, D is TRBD1 (6 bases). CDR3 sequence: CASRKTGAGTDTQYF. The CDR3 DNA sequence: TGTGCCAGCAGGAAGACAGGAGCTGGCACAGATACGCAGTATTTT.